One and the same sample provided the 3 T cell receptor beta chains below, sequenced in a study of cytomegalovirus exposure and HLA in healthy donors. Primers included in the PCR were 60 Vbeta and 13 Jbeta primers. Only in-frame clones appear in the TCRdb table, and some are missing; sequencing was by immunoSEQ multiplex PCR. The data show under 150,000 clones, roughly three quarters seen once. The sample comprised PBMCs. The source is a woman aged 45 to 65 in good health and CMV-seronegative.

V is TRBV29-1 and J is TRBJ2-5, with 9 bases identical to TRBD2. The CDR3 runs to 16 residues. Germline V lookup: CDR1 SQVTM, CDR2 ANQGSEA. V gave up 4 bases and J gave up 1 base; unmatched junction bases: 10. Here the CDR3 DNA reads TGCAGCGTTGTGGCTAGCGGGACAGCCAGCCAAGAGACCCAGTACTTC. It translates to CSVVASGTASQETQYF.

The chain employs TRBV29-1 and TRBJ1-2; 9 bases are shared with TRBD1. Losses at the gene ends were 6 bases for V and 3 bases for J; bases not matched to a gene: 8. The CDR3 covers 14 residues. The germline gives CDR1 SQVTM, CDR2 ANQGSEA. In nucleotides, the CDR3 is TGCAGCGTACGGCGACAGGGGGGCGACTATGGCTACACCTTC. Translating gives CSVRRQGGDYGYTF.

The V call is TRBV7-3, the J call TRBJ2-2; possible D gene TRBD1, 6 bases. The germline V gene encodes CDR1 SGHTA and CDR2 FQGTGA. The V and J ends lost 1 base and 2 bases respectively, with 8 bases between them. This CDR3 is 15 amino acids long. The CDR3 nucleotides read TGTGCCAGCAGCTTAAGAGGGGGAAACACCGGGGAGCTGTTTTTT. Translating gives CASSLRGGNTGELFF. Using reference TRBV7-3 and TRBJ2-2 for the parts outside the CDR3, the full variable domain is GAGVSQTPSNKVTEKGKYVELRCDPISGHTALYWYRQSLGQGPEFLIYFQGTGAADDSGLPNDRFFAVRPEGSVSTLKIQRTERGDSAVYLCASSLRGGNTGELFFGEGSRLTVL.